These T cell receptor beta chains were read from a single sample in a study of CD4 T cells in relation to SARS-CoV-2 and coronaviruses. These receptors lack a known antigen. Clones were read by immunoSEQ multiplex PCR, and TCRdb kept only the in-frame ones, dropping some. The data hold about 19,000 clones, with about 80% observed a single time. The material sequenced was CD4+ T cells from PBMCs, cultured in vitro. These receptors were collected from a human donor in good health. CDR3s leave out the opening cysteine and the closing phenylalanine or tryptophan. The D gene is left open where the match is weak.

V	J	D	CDR3
TRBV5-1	TRBJ2-2	TRBD2	ASSALLAAGELF
TRBV11-3	TRBJ2-1	-	ASSLDRNNEQF
TRBV27	TRBJ1-1	TRBD1	ASSPYNRGAAF
TRBV10-3	TRBJ2-7	-	AISESVTATYEQY
TRBV28	TRBJ1-1	-	ASSSGWNTEAF
TRBV30	TRBJ2-4	TRBD2	AWSVLAWASGSYQY
TRBV19	TRBJ1-1	-	ASSIRPTPTEAF
TRBV6-5	TRBJ1-1	-	ASSYSRQGLNTEAF
TRBV19	TRBJ2-5	-	ASRSTGAETQY
TRBV11-2	TRBJ2-2	-	ASRYNTGELF
TRBV13	TRBJ1-1	-	ASSSNSYLNTEAF
TRBV6-2/TRBV6-3	TRBJ2-7	-	ASSYAIGEQY
TRBV19	TRBJ1-3	-	ASTNRVRTGNTIY
TRBV24-1	TRBJ1-5	-	ATRPWTADQPQH
TRBV5-1	TRBJ2-1	TRBD2	ASCPSGNLVDEQF
TRBV11-2	TRBJ1-6	-	ASSLAGVRNSPLH
TRBV28	TRBJ1-4	-	ASSLFLRRGGEAEKLF
TRBV19	TRBJ2-1	TRBD2	ASRTVVAGAYNEQF
TRBV2	TRBJ1-2	-	ASSDGQIGGYT
TRBV14	TRBJ2-7	-	ASSQGGLGGYLRVQY
TRBV6-6	TRBJ2-2	-	ASSYPTGTYTGELF
TRBV7-2	TRBJ2-1	TRBD1	ASSYRTGADGNEQF
TRBV6-6	TRBJ2-7	TRBD1	ASSFRPDREE
TRBV10-3	TRBJ2-1	TRBD2	AIDPGTPAGAPGQF
TRBV3-1/TRBV3-2	TRBJ2-3	-	ASSQLTAGRADTQY
TRBV4-1	TRBJ1-4	TRBD1	ASSQENRGGEKLF
TRBV5-8	TRBJ2-4	-	ASGGMKNIQY
TRBV7-2	TRBJ2-3	TRBD2	ASSLGLALDTQY
TRBV18	TRBJ1-6	TRBD1	ASSLTTGGYNSPLH
TRBV19	TRBJ2-1	-	ASRAWRLDDNEQF
TRBV18	TRBJ1-1	-	ASSPSGTGLDTEAF
TRBV7-2	TRBJ1-1	-	ASSLKGGGTEAF
TRBV28	TRBJ2-1	-	ASSEGGSHNEQF
TRBV9	TRBJ2-4	-	ASSASLRGGKNIQY
TRBV19	TRBJ1-6	TRBD1	ASRQGSNSPLH
TRBV7-8	TRBJ2-7	-	ASSLAGLNTREQY
TRBV5-1	TRBJ1-4	-	ASSFGEAYFNEKLF
TRBV9	TRBJ2-3	TRBD2	ASSDGTSGGTDTQY
TRBV29-1	TRBJ2-3	-	SVSEGGSTDTQY
TRBV4-1	TRBJ1-4	TRBD1	ASSQRQGVGEKLF
TRBV19	TRBJ1-1	-	ASSSILRGTEAF
TRBV5-1	TRBJ2-3	TRBD2	ASSISGDSTDTQY
TRBV29-1	TRBJ1-1	-	SVEVTGYGAF
TRBV24-1	TRBJ1-2	-	ATSDNTLGYGYT